One sample yielded the 18 T cell receptor beta chains listed below, sequenced in a study of CD8 T cells in ankylosing spondylitis. General observations from the study: In ankylosing spondylitis blood, a motif of roughly 8 highly homologous TCR beta variants appeared characteristic.

TCRdb independently ran MiXCR on the 5' RACE reads; one entry per CDR3 protein. The repertoire has approximately 220,000 distinct CDR3 sequences, about a sixth of them found once; the top ten carry about 42%. These receptors have no known antigen. The sequencing input was blood, either unsorted or a sorted T cell fraction (not recorded which). Receptors originate from a male donor with ankylosing spondylitis.

V and J are TRBV25-1 and TRBJ2-1; the match to TRBD2 covers 14 bases. The germline gives CDR1 MGHDK, CDR2 SYGVNS. This CDR3 has 17 amino acids. V shed 3 bases, J shed 0 bases, and the junction held 1 base outside the gene matches. Here the CDR3 DNA reads TGTGCCAGCAGTGATGGGACTAGCGGGAGCTCCTACAATGAGCAGTTCTTC. Amino acids: CASSDGTSGSSYNEQFF.

CDR3 residues: CASSFGTGWGEQYF. The CDR3 DNA is TGTGCCAGCAGTTTCGGGACAGGGTGGGGGGAGCAGTACTTC. J is TRBJ2-7 and V is TRBV28; 9 nucleotides match TRBD1. CDR3 length: 14 amino acids. The V segment lost 3 bases and the J segment 7 bases; nucleotides outside the gene matches: 7. Germline V gene sequence: CDR1 MDHEN, CDR2 SYDVKM.

This clonotype was seen a few times. The chain combines TRBV28 with TRBJ2-1; TRBD1 might be the D (5 bases). The CDR3 length is 16 residues. Germline CDR1 and CDR2: MDHEN and SYDVKM. V was trimmed by 5 bases and J by 8 bases, leaving 22 bases between them. CDR3 region: CASSPLSVGASYEQFF. The CDR3 DNA is TGTGCCAGCAGTCCCTTGAGCGTAGGGGCAAGCTATGAGCAGTTCTTC.

This clonotype was observed a handful of times. This CDR3 reads CASSGTGDDTEAFF. The CDR3 nucleotides are TGTGCCAGCAGCGGGACAGGGGATGACACTGAAGCTTTCTTT. This sequence joins TRBV11-2 and TRBJ1-1; 10 bases map to TRBD1. In germline, CDR1 is SGHAT, CDR2 FQNNGV. This CDR3 has 14 residues. V lost 5 bases to trimming and J lost 3 bases; unmatched junction nucleotides: 3.

This chain joins TRBV20-1 and TRBJ1-2; D is possibly TRBD1 (6 bases). The CDR3 is made up of 15 amino acids. Germline V lookup: CDR1 DFQATT, CDR2 SNEGSKA (reference sequence). The germline V and J ends were trimmed by 6 bases and 3 bases, with 20 bases remaining between them. This CDR3 is CSAPPSRDIDYGYTF. The CDR3 DNA reads TGCAGTGCGCCTCCTTCTAGGGACATCGACTATGGCTACACCTTC.

This clonotype was found a few times. This rearrangement joins TRBV27 to TRBJ1-6, with D unresolved. Germline V gene data show CDR1 as MNHEY and CDR2 as SMNVEV (reference sequence). Deletions cut 9 bases from V and 0 bases from J, with 6 bases between. This CDR3 is 13 amino acids long. CDR3 loop: CASLGSYNSPLHF. CDR3 DNA sequence: TGTGCCAGTCTCGGCTCCTATAATTCACCCCTCCACTTT.

This clonotype was counted between two and nine times. This chain connects TRBV20-1 to TRBJ2-7, with 7 bases matching TRBD1. CDR3 length: 15 residues. The germline gives CDR1 DFQATT, CDR2 SNEGSKA (reference sequence). With 0 bases clipped from V and 4 bases from J, the junction kept 9 bases outside the gene matches. CDR3 protein: CSARDRKGGVYEQYF. The CDR3 DNA reads as TGCAGTGCTAGAGATCGGAAAGGGGGCGTTTACGAGCAGTACTTC.

This clonotype was observed at least ten times. The genes are TRBV12-3 or TRBV12-4 and TRBJ2-2, with D maybe TRBD2 (5 bases). This CDR3 comprises 14 residues. V was pared by 4 bases and J by 8 bases, with 14 bases between. The chain's CDR3 is CASSSRSRTGELFF. The CDR3 DNA follows: TGTGCCAGCAGTTCCCGGTCGAGGACTGGGGAGCTGTTTTTT.

This clonotype has a handful of counts. V gene TRBV27 combines with J gene TRBJ2-3; the D gene is possibly TRBD2 (5 bases). Germline V gives CDR1 MNHEY, CDR2 SMNVEV (reference sequence). CDR3 length: 15 amino acids. The ends were cut back, 3 bases at V and 3 bases at J, with 13 bases in the middle. CDR3 nucleotides: TGTGCCAGCAGTTTGGTTAGGGAGAGAACAGATACGCAGTATTTT. Translating it yields CASSLVRERTDTQYF.

Many counts were recorded for this clonotype. The rearrangement joins TRBV12-3 or TRBV12-4 to TRBJ2-4, with D unclear. This CDR3 is 14 amino acids long. V was cut by 6 bases and J by 8 bases, with 17 bases left in between. The CDR3 nucleotides are TGTGCCAGCAGCCTTGACAATCCCCTAGACATTCAGTACTTC. It is translated as CASSLDNPLDIQYF.

The V and J genes are TRBV11-2 and TRBJ2-1; TRBD2 aligns across 10 bases. CDR3 length equals 18 residues. J gave up 6 bases and V 1 base, and 12 bases lay outside the gene matches. CDR1 is SGHAT, CDR2 FQNNGV, per germline. The CDR3 DNA reads as TGTGCCAGCAGCTTAGGTCCTAGCGGGAGTTTGGACCCCAATGAGCAGTTCTTC. This encodes CASSLGPSGSLDPNEQFF.

The V call is TRBV6-5, the J call TRBJ2-4, with D hard to call. Trimming took 4 bases from V and 5 from J, leaving 6 bases between them. The CDR3 is made up of 12 amino acids. CDR1 and CDR2 (germline): MNHEY, SVGAGI. CDR3 region: CASSSYQNIQYF. The CDR3 DNA reads as TGTGCCAGCAGTTCCTATCAAAACATTCAGTACTTC.

V and J are TRBV28 and TRBJ2-7; D not resolved. This CDR3 has 12 residues. Germline lookup yields CDR1 MDHEN and CDR2 SYDVKM. V lost 3 bases to trimming and J lost 6 bases, with 9 bases between them. The CDR3 DNA is TGTGCCAGCAGTTTCTTTTTTGGCGAGCAGTACTTC. Encoded protein: CASSFFFGEQYF.

This clonotype was counted between two and nine times. This chain joins TRBV20-1 and TRBJ2-1; TRBD2 aligns across 9 bases. The germline gives CDR1 DFQATT, CDR2 SNEGSKA (reference sequence). J lost 5 bases, V lost 6 bases, and 20 bases had no gene match. The CDR3 has 18 amino acids. In nucleotides, the CDR3 is TGCAGTGCCCCTCCTCGGCGGAGACTAGCGGTGGATGACAATGAGCAGTTCTTC. Amino acid sequence: CSAPPRRRLAVDDNEQFF.

There are a few counts of this clonotype. This chain uses TRBV20-1 with TRBJ2-3; 7 positions match TRBD2. This CDR3 comprises 17 residues. CDR1 and CDR2 from the germline V gene are DFQATT and SNEGSKA (reference sequence). Trimming at V came to 7 bases and at J to 1 base, leaving 17 bases not matched to a gene. The CDR3 loop reads CSVFPVPPSGRTDTQYF. The DNA of the CDR3 is TGCAGTGTTTTTCCTGTGCCTCCTAGCGGCCGCACAGATACGCAGTATTTT.

This clonotype was counted only a few times. This rearrangement joins TRBV29-1 to TRBJ2-2; possible D gene TRBD1, 7 bases. CDR1 is SQVTM and CDR2 is ANQGSEA in the germline V gene. The CDR3 covers 14 residues. Between the trimmed V and J ends, which lost 6 bases and 7 bases, there was a span of 18 bases. CDR3 amino acids: CSVPGPGGGGELFF. The CDR3 DNA reads TGCAGCGTCCCTGGCCCAGGGGGAGGCGGGGAGCTGTTTTTT.

The chain carries TRBV11-1 and TRBJ2-6; D unresolved. V was shortened by 5 bases and J by 1 base, with 15 bases between the two germline ends. The germline gives CDR1 SGHAT, CDR2 FQDESV (reference sequence). This CDR3 has 17 amino acids. CDR3 nucleotides: TGTGCCAGCAGCCCCGTTCCTTGGGGATCTGGGGCCAACGTCCTGACTTTC. This gives the protein CASSPVPWGSGANVLTF.

The V and J genes are TRBV6-1 and TRBJ2-2, with 8 bases fitting TRBD2. The CDR3 is made up of 14 amino acids. The ends lost 4 bases at V and 3 bases at J; junction bases unmatched: 1. Per the germline V gene, CDR1 is MNHNS and CDR2 is SASEGT. For the CDR3, the DNA is TGTGCCAGCAGTGGGACTAGCTACACCGGGGAGCTGTTTTTT. This translates into CASSGTSYTGELFF.